A selection of T cell receptor beta chains follows, all from one sample in a study of shared clonotypes between healthy human individuals. The table came from immunoSEQ multiplex PCR; TCRdb's copy has only in-frame clones and leaves some out. The data contain over 400,000 clones, approximately 78% of them seen just once; the ten biggest clones take up 12%. Material: PBMCs. All receptors derive from a woman aged 40-49 years in good health. Some clones in this sample may be carry-over from other donors' samples. CDR3s include the opening cysteine and the closing phenylalanine or tryptophan.

j_gene | len | v_gene | CDR3aa
TRBJ2-1 | 16 | TRBV11-2 | CASSLRRGAGYNEQFF
TRBJ1-2 | 12 | TRBV2 | CASSETLYSYTF
TRBJ1-1 | 18 | TRBV12-5 | CASGLNRGAPFQSTEAFF
TRBJ2-7 | 16 | TRBV6-6 | CASSYAGTGDNYEQYF
TRBJ2-3 | 14 | TRBV18 | CASSPDPYTDTQYF
TRBJ1-1 | 13 | TRBV28 | CASTLRGWTEAFF
TRBJ2-1 | 17 | TRBV4-2 | CASSQDLRAGGGNERFF
TRBJ2-7 | 14 | TRBV27 | CASLKSRDSYEQYF
TRBJ1-5 | 16 | TRBV19 | CASSLRQGMDGQPQHF
TRBJ2-5 | 16 | TRBV5-4 | CASSPTSTSGKETQYF
TRBJ2-2 | 16 | TRBV18 | CASSPVGGDYTGELFF
TRBJ2-3 | 16 | TRBV4-3 | CASSQDAGGNTDTQYF
TRBJ1-2 | 15 | TRBV7-9 | CASSLGQSRNYGYTF
TRBJ2-7 | 14 | TRBV5-6 | CASSMGQGAKGQYF
TRBJ1-1 | 16 | TRBV28 | CASSLIDGAGGTEAFF
TRBJ2-7 | 15 | TRBV11-3 | CASSLNGGPSYEQYF
TRBJ1-2 | 15 | TRBV6-1 | CASSEVGGYDHGYTF
TRBJ2-5 | 14 | TRBV19 | CASSMVAEGETQYF
TRBJ2-3 | 10 | TRBV28 | CASSSRTQYF
TRBJ2-3 | 16 | TRBV6-5 | CASSYQYEQDLNTQYF
TRBJ2-7 | 13 | TRBV6-6 | CASTGQYAYEQYF
TRBJ2-7 | 11 | TRBV18 | CASSPGGEQYF
TRBJ1-1 | 12 | TRBV29-1 | CSVGQMNTEAFF
TRBJ2-1 | 17 | TRBV9 | CASSPPTGTSGRYEQFF
TRBJ1-3 | 14 | TRBV6-1 | CASSAAGSGNTIYF
TRBJ2-1 | 15 | TRBV4-2 | CASSQDWAETGEQFF
TRBJ2-1 | 14 | TRBV28 | CASSLTGAGGEQFF
TRBJ2-7 | 14 | TRBV6-1 | CASRVPGLAYEQYF
TRBJ2-2 | 16 | TRBV7-3 | CASSPPGQTNTGELFF
TRBJ2-2 | 13 | TRBV6-1 | CASTRVFAGELFF
TRBJ2-6 | 14 | TRBV6-4 | CASSEISGANVLTF
TRBJ1-1 | 12 | TRBV10-3 | CAIRGASTEAFF